One and the same sample provided the 9 T cell receptor beta chains below, sequenced in a study of blood T cell repertoires in COVID-19. TCRdb keeps only in-frame clones here, not all; method: immunoSEQ multiplex PCR. This sample has about 200,000 clones, with roughly 85% found just once. Sequenced sample: PBMCs or T cells enriched from blood (not recorded which). These receptors all stem from a middle-aged man who had recovered from COVID-19.

The chain carries TRBV18 and TRBJ1-2, with D possibly TRBD1 on 6 matching bases. The V gene lost 0 bases and the J gene lost 5 bases, with 10 bases spanning the gap. Germline CDR1 is KGHSH and CDR2 is LQKENI. The CDR3 is 14 amino acids. The CDR3 sequence is CASSPPAGAYGYTF. CDR3 DNA: TGTGCCAGCTCACCACCAGCGGGGGCGTATGGCTACACCTTC.

The chain combines TRBV5-1 with TRBJ2-3; D is unclear. Germline V gene lookup returns CDR1 SGHRS and CDR2 YFSETQ. Between the trimmed V and J ends, which lost 0 bases and 3 bases, there was a span of 14 bases. This CDR3 is 16 amino acids long. CDR3 in DNA: TGCGCCAGCAGCTTGGGGCCCCTTGGGCTGACAGATACGCAGTATTTT. It yields the protein CASSLGPLGLTDTQYF.

The V call is TRBV11-2, the J call TRBJ2-1; 8 bases agree with TRBD2. Germline V lookup: CDR1 SGHAT, CDR2 FQNNGV. The CDR3 is 17 amino acids. V gave up 1 base and J gave up 6 bases; unmatched junction bases: 11. The CDR3 reads CASSLVEASGSFNEQFF. For the CDR3, the DNA is TGTGCCAGCAGCTTAGTAGAGGCCAGCGGGAGTTTCAATGAGCAGTTCTTC. Full variable domain (missing parts from reference TRBV11-2 and TRBJ2-1): EAGVAQSPRYKIIEKRQSVAFWCNPISGHATLYWYQQILGQGPKLLIQFQNNGVVDDSQLPKDRFSAERLKGVDSTLKIQPAKLEDSAVYLCASSLVEASGSFNEQFFGPGTRLTVL.

The J gene is TRBJ2-7, the V gene TRBV7-2; TRBD2 agrees at 9 bases. Looked up from germline, CDR1 is SGHTA and CDR2 is FQGNSA. The J segment lost 6 bases and the V segment lost 3 bases, leaving 6 bases of the junction unmatched. This CDR3 comprises 14 residues. The CDR3 nucleotides read TGTGCCAGCAGCTTGATAGCGGGAGTCCCCGAGCAGTACTTC. It specifies CASSLIAGVPEQYF.

Only a few counts were recorded for this clone. This chain links TRBV12-3 or TRBV12-4 with TRBJ2-7; D unresolved. The CDR3 has 13 residues. The germline V and J ends were trimmed by 1 base and 3 bases, with 7 bases remaining between them. The CDR3 bases are TGTGCCAGCAGTTTAGGGCTCGTCTACGAGCAGTACTTC. This encodes CASSLGLVYEQYF.

This sequence joins TRBV4-1 and TRBJ1-2; D uncertain. The CDR3 has 16 amino acids. V gave up 1 base and J gave up 2 bases, with 14 bases separating them. Germline CDR1 reads MGHRA; CDR2 reads YSYEKL. CDR3 protein: CASSQGSAVQNYGYTF. CDR3 coding DNA: TGCGCCAGCAGCCAAGGATCCGCAGTCCAGAACTATGGCTACACCTTC.

V gene TRBV2 combines with J gene TRBJ1-6, with 8 positions matching TRBD1. Germline V gives CDR1 SNHLY, CDR2 FYNNEI. This CDR3 region has 15 residues. With V trimmed by 6 bases and J by 7 bases, 8 bases remained unmatched. CDR3 region: CASSQRTGLNSPLHF. The CDR3 nucleotides are TGTGCCAGCAGCCAAAGGACAGGGTTGAATTCACCCCTCCACTTT.

The gene calls are TRBV4-1 and TRBJ2-7; a weak D match, TRBD2 (5 bases). The germline gives CDR1 MGHRA, CDR2 YSYEKL. CDR3 length equals 15 residues. Deletions cut 6 bases from V and 2 bases from J, with 17 bases between. CDR3 in DNA: TGCGCCAGCAGTCCAGGTGGCGGGCCTACCTACGAGCAGTACTTC. Translated, it gives CASSPGGGPTYEQYF.

The CDR3, as DNA: TGTGCCTGGAGTCCAAGCTCGGGACTTTTAGGCCACGAGCAGTACTTC. Its translation: CAWSPSSGLLGHEQYF. This rearrangement joins TRBV30 to TRBJ2-7; D might be TRBD2 (6 bases). Trimming removed 2 bases at V and 5 bases at J, with 22 bases between. The V gene's germline CDR1 is GTSNPN and CDR2 SVGIG (reference sequence). The CDR3 spans 16 residues.